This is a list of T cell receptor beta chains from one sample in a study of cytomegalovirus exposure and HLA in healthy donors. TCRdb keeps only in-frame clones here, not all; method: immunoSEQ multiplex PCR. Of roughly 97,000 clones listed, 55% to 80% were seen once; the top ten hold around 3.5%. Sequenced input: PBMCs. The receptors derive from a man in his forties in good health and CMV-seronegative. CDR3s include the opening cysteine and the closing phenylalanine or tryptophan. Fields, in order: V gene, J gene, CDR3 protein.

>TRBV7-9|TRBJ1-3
CASSLRRDGDYGNTIYF
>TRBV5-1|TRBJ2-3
CASSTYSTDTQYF
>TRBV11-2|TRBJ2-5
CASSLEGASGGARGETQYF
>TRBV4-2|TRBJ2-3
CASSPRPWASGGAWDTQYF
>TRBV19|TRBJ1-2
CASSGQHLPRGGYTF
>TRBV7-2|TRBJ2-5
CASSPRTSHLGGEQYF
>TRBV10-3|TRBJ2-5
CAIGRGLGETQYF
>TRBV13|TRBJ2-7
CASSPEGSHEQYF
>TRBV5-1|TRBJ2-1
CASSLRVNEQFF
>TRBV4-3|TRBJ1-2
CASSQDQGGGAYYGYTF
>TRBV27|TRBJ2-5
CASSPRLAGEETQYF
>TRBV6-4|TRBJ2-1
CASSGGSGGHNEQFF
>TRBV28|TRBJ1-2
CASSLFALGGGTYGYTF
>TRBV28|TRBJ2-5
CASRPSGEQETQYF
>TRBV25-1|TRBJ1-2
CASSETAAVGYTF
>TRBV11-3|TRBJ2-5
CASSPGLAEETQYF
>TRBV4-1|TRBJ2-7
CASSLRDDILYEQYF